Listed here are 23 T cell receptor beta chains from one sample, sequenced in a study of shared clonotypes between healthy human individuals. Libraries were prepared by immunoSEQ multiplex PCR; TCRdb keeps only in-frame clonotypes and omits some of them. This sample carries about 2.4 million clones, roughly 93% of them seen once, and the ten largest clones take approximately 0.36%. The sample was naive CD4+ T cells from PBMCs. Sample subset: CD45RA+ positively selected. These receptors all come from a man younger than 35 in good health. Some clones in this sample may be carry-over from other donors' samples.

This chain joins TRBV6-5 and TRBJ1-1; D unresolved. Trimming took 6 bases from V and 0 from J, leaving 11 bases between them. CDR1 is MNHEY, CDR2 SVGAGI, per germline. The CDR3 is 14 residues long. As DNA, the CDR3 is TGTGCCAGCAGAAGCGACACGATGAACACTGAAGCTTTCTTT. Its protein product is CASRSDTMNTEAFF.

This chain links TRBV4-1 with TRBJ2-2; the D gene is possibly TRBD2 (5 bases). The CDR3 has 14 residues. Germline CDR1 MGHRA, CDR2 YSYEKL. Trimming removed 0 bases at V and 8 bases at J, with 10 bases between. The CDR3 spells CASSQDRGGGELFF. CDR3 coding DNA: TGCGCCAGCAGCCAAGACCGGGGTGGAGGGGAGCTGTTTTTT.

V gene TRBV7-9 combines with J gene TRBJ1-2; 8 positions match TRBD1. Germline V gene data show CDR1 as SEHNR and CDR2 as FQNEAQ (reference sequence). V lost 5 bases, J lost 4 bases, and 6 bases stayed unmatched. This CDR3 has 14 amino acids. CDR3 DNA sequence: TGTGCCAGCAGCGTAGGACAGGGTTCCTATGGCTACACCTTC. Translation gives CASSVGQGSYGYTF. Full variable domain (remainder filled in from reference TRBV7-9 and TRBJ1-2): DTGVSQNPRHKITKRGQNVTFRCDPISEHNRLYWYRQTLGQGPEFLTYFQNEAQLEKSRLLSDRFSAERPKGSFSTLEIQRTEQGDSAMYLCASSVGQGSYGYTFGSGTRLTVV.

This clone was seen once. CDR3 region: CASSPGDRKNIQYF. CDR3 DNA sequence: TGTGCCAGCTCACCAGGGGACAGAAAAAACATTCAGTACTTC. The V gene is TRBV18, the J gene TRBJ2-4; TRBD1 agrees at 7 bases. With V trimmed by 2 bases and J by 4 bases, 2 bases remained unmatched. This CDR3 spans 14 amino acids. Germline V gene lookup returns CDR1 KGHSH and CDR2 LQKENI.

CDR3 protein: CASIPGQGRGTEAFF. DNA of the CDR3: TGTGCCAGCATCCCTGGTCAGGGAAGGGGCACTGAAGCTTTCTTT. The J gene is TRBJ1-1, the V gene TRBV28, with D possibly TRBD1 on 5 matching bases. This CDR3 has 15 residues. CDR1 MDHEN and CDR2 SYDVKM come from the germline V gene. Trimming removed 7 bases at V and 4 bases at J, with 19 bases between.

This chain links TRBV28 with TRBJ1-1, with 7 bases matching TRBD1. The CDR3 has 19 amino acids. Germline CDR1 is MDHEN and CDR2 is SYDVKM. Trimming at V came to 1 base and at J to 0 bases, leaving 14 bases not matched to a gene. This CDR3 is CASSLSLDWDRVMNTEAFF. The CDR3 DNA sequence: TGTGCCAGCAGTTTATCGCTTGACTGGGACAGAGTTATGAACACTGAAGCTTTCTTT.

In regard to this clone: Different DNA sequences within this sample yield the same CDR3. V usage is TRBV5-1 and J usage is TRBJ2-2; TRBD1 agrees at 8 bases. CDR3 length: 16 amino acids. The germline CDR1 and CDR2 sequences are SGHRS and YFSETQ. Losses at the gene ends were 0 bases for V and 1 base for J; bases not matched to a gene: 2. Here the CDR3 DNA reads TGCGCCAGCAGCTTGGAAGGACAGGGGAACACCGGGGAGCTGTTTTTT. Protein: CASSLEGQGNTGELFF.

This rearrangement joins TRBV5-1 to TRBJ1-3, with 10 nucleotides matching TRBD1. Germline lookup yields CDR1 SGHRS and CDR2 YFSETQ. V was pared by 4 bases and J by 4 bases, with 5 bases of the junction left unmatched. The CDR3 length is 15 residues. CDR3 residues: CASSLRTGGGNTIYF. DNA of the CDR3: TGCGCCAGCAGCCTGCGGACAGGGGGAGGAAACACCATATATTTT.

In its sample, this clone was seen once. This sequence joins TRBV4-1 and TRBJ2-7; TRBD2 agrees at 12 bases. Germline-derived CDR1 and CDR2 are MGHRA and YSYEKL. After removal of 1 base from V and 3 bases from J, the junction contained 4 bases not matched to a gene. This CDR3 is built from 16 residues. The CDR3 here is CASSQVTSGRSYEQYF. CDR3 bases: TGCGCCAGCAGCCAAGTTACTAGCGGGAGGAGCTACGAGCAGTACTTC.

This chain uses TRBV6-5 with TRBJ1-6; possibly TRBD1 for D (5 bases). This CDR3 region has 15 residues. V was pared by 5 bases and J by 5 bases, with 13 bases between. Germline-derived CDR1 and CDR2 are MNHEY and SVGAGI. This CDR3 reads CASSRDSTDNSPLHF. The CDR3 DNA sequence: TGTGCCAGCAGTCGCGACAGTACGGATAATTCACCCCTCCACTTT.

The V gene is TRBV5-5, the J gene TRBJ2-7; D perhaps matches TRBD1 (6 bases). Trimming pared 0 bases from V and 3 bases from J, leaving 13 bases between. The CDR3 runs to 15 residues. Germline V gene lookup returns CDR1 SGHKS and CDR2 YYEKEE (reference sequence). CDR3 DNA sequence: TGTGCCAGCAGCTTGGACCCTCAGGGGCACTACGAGCAGTACTTC. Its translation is CASSLDPQGHYEQYF.

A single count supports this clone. CDR3 sequence: CASSLSMTSGSTYEQYF. DNA of the CDR3: TGCGCCAGCAGCTTGAGTATGACTAGCGGGAGTACCTACGAGCAGTACTTC. The genes are TRBV5-1 and TRBJ2-7, with TRBD2 matching over 12 bases. The trim removed 1 base at V and 2 bases at J, leaving 7 bases unmatched. The CDR3 runs to 17 residues. CDR1 and CDR2 (germline): SGHRS, YFSETQ.

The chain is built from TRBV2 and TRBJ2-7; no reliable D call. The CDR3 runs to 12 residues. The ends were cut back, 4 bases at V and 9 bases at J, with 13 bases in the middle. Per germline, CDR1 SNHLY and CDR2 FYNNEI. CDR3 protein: CASSGSRPGQYF. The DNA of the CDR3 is TGTGCCAGCAGTGGCAGCCGGCCGGGGCAGTACTTC.

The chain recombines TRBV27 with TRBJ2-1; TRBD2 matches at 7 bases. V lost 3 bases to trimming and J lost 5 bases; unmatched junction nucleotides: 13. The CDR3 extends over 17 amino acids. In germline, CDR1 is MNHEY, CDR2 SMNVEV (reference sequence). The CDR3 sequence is CASSFRRGAGVNNEQFF. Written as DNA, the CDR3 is TGTGCCAGCAGTTTCCGCAGAGGGGCGGGAGTTAACAATGAGCAGTTCTTC.

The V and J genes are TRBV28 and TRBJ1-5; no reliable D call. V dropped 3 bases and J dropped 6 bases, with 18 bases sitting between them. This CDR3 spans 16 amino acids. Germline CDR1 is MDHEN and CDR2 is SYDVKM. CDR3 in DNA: TGTGCCAGCAGTTTCCCACCGCCCCGGGCAGTTCAGCCCCAGCATTTT. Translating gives CASSFPPPRAVQPQHF.

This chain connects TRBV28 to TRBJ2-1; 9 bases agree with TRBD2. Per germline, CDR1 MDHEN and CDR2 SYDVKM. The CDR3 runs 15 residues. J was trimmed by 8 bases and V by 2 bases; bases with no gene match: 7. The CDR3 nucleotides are TGTGCCAGCAGTTTAGGGTCAGCGGGAGGCGATGAGCAGTTCTTC. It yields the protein CASSLGSAGGDEQFF.

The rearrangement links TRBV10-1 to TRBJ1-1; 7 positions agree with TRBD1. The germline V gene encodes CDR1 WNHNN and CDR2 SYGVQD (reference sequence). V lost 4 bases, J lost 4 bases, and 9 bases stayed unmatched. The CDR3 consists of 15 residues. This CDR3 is CASSGAGTVGTEAFF. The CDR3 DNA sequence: TGCGCCAGCAGTGGAGCCGGGACAGTGGGCACTGAAGCTTTCTTT.

The CDR3 is CARKHTGTGSTDTQYF. The CDR3 DNA follows: TGTGCCAGAAAGCACACCGGGACAGGGAGCACAGATACGCAGTATTTT. This sequence joins TRBV28 and TRBJ2-3; 9 nucleotides agree with TRBD1. The CDR3 loop spans 16 amino acids. Trimming took 9 bases from V and 0 from J; bases not matched to a gene: 10. Germline V gene data show CDR1 as MDHEN and CDR2 as SYDVKM.

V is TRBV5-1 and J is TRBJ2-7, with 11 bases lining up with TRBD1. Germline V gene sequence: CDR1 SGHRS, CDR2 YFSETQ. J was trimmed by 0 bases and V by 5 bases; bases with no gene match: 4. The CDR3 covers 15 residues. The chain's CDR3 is CASSSGQGVSYEQYF. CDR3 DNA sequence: TGCGCCAGCAGTTCGGGACAGGGGGTCTCCTACGAGCAGTACTTC. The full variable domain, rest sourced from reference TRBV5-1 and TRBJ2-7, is KAGVTQTPRYLIKTRGQQVTLSCSPISGHRSVSWYQQTPGQGLQFLFEYFSETQRNKGNFPGRFSGRQFSNSRSEMNVSTLELGDSALYLCASSSGQGVSYEQYFGPGTRLTVT.

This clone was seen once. The CDR3 DNA follows: TGTGCCATCAGAGAACAGGAGAACACTGAAGCTTTCTTT. Its protein is CAIREQENTEAFF. This rearrangement joins TRBV10-3 to TRBJ1-1; D might be TRBD1 (5 bases). Germline CDR1 reads ENHRY; CDR2 reads SYGVKD. The CDR3 totals 13 residues. V was trimmed by 6 bases and J by 1 base, leaving 9 bases between them.

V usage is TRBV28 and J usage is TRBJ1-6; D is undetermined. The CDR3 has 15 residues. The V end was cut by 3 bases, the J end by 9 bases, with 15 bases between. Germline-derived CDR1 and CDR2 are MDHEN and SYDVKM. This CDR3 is CASSLPRTISSPLHF. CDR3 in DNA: TGTGCCAGCAGTTTGCCAAGGACGATCAGTTCACCCCTCCACTTT.

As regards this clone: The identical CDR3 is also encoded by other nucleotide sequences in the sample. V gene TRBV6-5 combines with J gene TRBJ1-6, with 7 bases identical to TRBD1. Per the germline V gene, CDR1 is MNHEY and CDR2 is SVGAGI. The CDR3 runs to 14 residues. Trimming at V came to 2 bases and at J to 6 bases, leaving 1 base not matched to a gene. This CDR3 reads CASSYNRGNSPLHF. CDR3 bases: TGTGCCAGCAGTTACAACAGGGGTAATTCACCCCTCCACTTT.

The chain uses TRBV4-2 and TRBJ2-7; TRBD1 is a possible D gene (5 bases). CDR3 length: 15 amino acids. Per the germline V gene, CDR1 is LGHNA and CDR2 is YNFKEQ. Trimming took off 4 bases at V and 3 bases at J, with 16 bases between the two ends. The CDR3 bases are TGTGCCAGCAGCCGCGGACACGCGGCCGACTACGAGCAGTACTTC. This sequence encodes CASSRGHAADYEQYF.